The 32 T cell receptor beta chains below come from one sample, sequenced in a study of T cell repertoires in cytomegalovirus infection. TCRdb re-called the reads through MiXCR, storing one row per CDR3 protein. The repertoire holds about 920,000 distinct CDR3 sequences, around 32% seen once, with roughly 13% in the top ten. Their antigens are not known. Sample: cultured CD8+ T cells from PBMCs, taken from culture after CMV antigen stimulation. The origin of the receptors is a human donor in good health (CMV status not recorded). Some clones in this sample may be carry-over from other donors' samples.

Ten or more counts support this clonotype. The chain's CDR3 is CASSSPRGRETQYF. CDR3 nucleotide sequence: TGTGCCAGCAGCTCGCCCCGGGGGCGAGAGACCCAGTACTTC. This chain joins TRBV7-2 and TRBJ2-5, with D possibly being TRBD1 or TRBD2 (6 bases each). Deletions cut 4 bases from V and 4 bases from J, with 13 bases between. The CDR3 consists of 14 residues. Germline V gene sequence: CDR1 SGHTA, CDR2 FQGNSA.

This clonotype appeared a few times. This chain uses TRBV6-1 with TRBJ2-3, with D possibly TRBD2 on 5 matching bases. CDR1 is MNHNS and CDR2 is SASEGT in the germline V gene. This CDR3 has 16 residues. V gave up 10 bases and J gave up 0 bases, with 20 bases separating them. The CDR3: CAISTDGKPSTDTQYF. CDR3 DNA: TGTGCCATCTCCACCGACGGGAAACCTAGCACAGATACGCAGTATTTT.

Concerning this clonotype: At one end, the junction sequence differs from germline, possibly due to a read error. The chain employs TRBV6-2 or TRBV6-3 and TRBJ1-5; 7 positions match TRBD1. CDR1 and CDR2 (germline): MNHEY, SVGEGT. This CDR3 is built from 15 residues. CDR3 residues: CASSYYRGTNQSQHF. The CDR3 DNA sequence: TGTGCCAGCAGTTACTACAGGGGCACCAATCAGTCCCAGCATTTT.

As for this clonotype: Just one base apart from a much larger clone, this may be a read error. The rearrangement joins TRBV25-1 to TRBJ1-1; 7 nucleotides match TRBD1. The germline V gene has CDR1 MGHDK and CDR2 SYGVNS. This CDR3 is 13 amino acids long. This CDR3 reads CTSSVRGQTEAFF. The CDR3 nucleotides read TGTACCAGCAGTGTGAGGGGACAGACTGAAGCTTTCTTT. Full variable domain (missing parts from reference TRBV25-1 and TRBJ1-1): EADIYQTPRYLVIGTGKKITLECSQTMGHDKMYWYQQDPGMELHLIHYSYGVNSTEKGDLSSESTVSRIRTEHFPLTLESARPSHTSQYLCTSSVRGQTEAFFGQGTRLTVV.

Ten or more counts support this clonotype. This chain joins TRBV7-6 and TRBJ1-4, with D perhaps matching TRBD1 (5 bases). The V gene lost 2 bases and the J gene lost 1 base, with 11 bases spanning the gap. The CDR3 loop spans 16 amino acids. From germline, CDR1 is SGHVS and CDR2 FNYEAQ. The DNA for the CDR3 is TGTGCCAGCAGCTTAAAGAGGGGAGGAACTAATGAAAAACTGTTTTTT. Translated: CASSLKRGGTNEKLFF.

This rearrangement joins TRBV6-1 to TRBJ2-1, with D perhaps matching TRBD1 (5 bases). CDR1 and CDR2 (germline): MNHNS, SASEGT. V lost 3 bases and J 14 bases, leaving 11 bases between the germline ends. This CDR3 has 11 amino acids. CDR3 sequence: CASSDSGLEFF. CDR3 nucleotides: TGTGCCAGCAGTGATTCAGGGTTGGAGTTCTTC.

In its sample, this clonotype was seen many times. V and J are TRBV4-1 and TRBJ2-1, with D unresolved. Trimming removed 0 bases at V and 6 bases at J, with 15 bases between. Germline V gives CDR1 MGHRA, CDR2 YSYEKL. The CDR3 is made up of 16 amino acids. For the CDR3, the DNA is TGCGCCAGCAGCCAAGATTGGGCACCCAGTACCAATGAGCAGTTCTTC. Translated, it gives CASSQDWAPSTNEQFF.

The chain has TRBV27 and TRBJ1-2; D not certain. CDR3 size: 13 residues. The germline V and J ends were trimmed by 5 bases and 7 bases, with 14 bases remaining between them. Germline loops: CDR1 MNHEY, CDR2 SMNVEV (reference sequence). DNA of the CDR3: TGTGCCAGCAGTACTAACCCCCGAGGTGGCTACACCTTC. Translation: CASSTNPRGGYTF.

Details on this clonotype: An end of the junction differs from the germline gene, which may be a read error. The CDR3, as DNA: TGTGTCAGCGGAGGGACAGGGGGTTTCTATGGCTACACCTTC. Its protein is CVSGGTGGFYGYTF. The J gene is TRBJ1-2, the V gene TRBV6-5, with 11 positions matching TRBD1. Germline CDR1 MNHEY, CDR2 SVGAGI. CDR3 size: 14 residues.

This clonotype has a handful of counts. This sequence joins TRBV19 and TRBJ1-1; possibly TRBD1 for D (6 bases). CDR3 length: 15 residues. The V end was cut by 5 bases, the J end by 3 bases, with 16 bases between. Germline V gives CDR1 LNHDA, CDR2 SQIVND (reference sequence). CDR3 sequence (DNA): TGTGCCAGTAGTCTGGGGGGCGGCGTTGACACTGAAGCTTTCTTT. Residues: CASSLGGGVDTEAFF.

This rearrangement joins TRBV24-1 to TRBJ2-5; the match to TRBD2 covers 14 bases. The CDR3 is 19 amino acids. Germline V CDR1 and CDR2: KGHDR, SFDVKD. The V and J ends lost 4 bases and 0 bases, in that order; junction bases with no gene match: 9. The CDR3 nucleotides are TGTGCCACCAGTGAGGGGACTAGCGGGGGCCACCTGTACCAAGAGACCCAGTACTTC. Amino acid sequence: CATSEGTSGGHLYQETQYF.

This clonotype came up a few times. The chain links TRBV9 to TRBJ2-7; either TRBD1 or TRBD2 may supply D (6 bases each). Germline V gene data show CDR1 as SGDLS and CDR2 as YYNGEE. The CDR3 consists of 14 residues. Between the trimmed V and J ends, which lost 1 base and 5 bases, there was a span of 13 bases. The CDR3 DNA reads TGTGCCAGCAGCGTACTCAGGGGAGGCGACGAGCAGTACTTC. It specifies CASSVLRGGDEQYF.

This clonotype was counted only a few times. The CDR3 loop is CASGLPRGQGTEAFF. DNA for the CDR3: TGTGCTAGTGGTTTGCCCCGCGGACAGGGCACTGAAGCTTTCTTT. The chain combines TRBV12-5 with TRBJ1-1; TRBD1 matches at 8 bases. The CDR3 spans 15 residues. With 2 bases clipped from V and 4 bases from J, the junction kept 6 bases outside the gene matches. The germline CDR1 and CDR2 sequences are LGHNT and FRNRAP.

The V call is TRBV29-1, the J call TRBJ2-3; either TRBD1 or TRBD2 may fit D (5 bases each). The V gene lost 7 bases and the J gene lost 3 bases, with 20 bases spanning the gap. The CDR3 is 15 amino acids. In germline, CDR1 is SQVTM, CDR2 ANQGSEA. The CDR3 is CSAPARGRVTDTQYF. CDR3 nucleotides: TGCAGCGCCCCTGCCCGGGGCAGGGTGACAGATACGCAGTATTTT.

This clonotype was counted at least ten times. The chain employs TRBV7-6 and TRBJ2-1, with D uncertain. CDR3 length: 15 residues. The germline CDR1 and CDR2 sequences are SGHVS and FNYEAQ. Trimming removed 4 bases from V and 5 bases from J, with 15 bases in between. The CDR3 loop is CASSSLAVGHNEQFF. DNA for the CDR3: TGTGCCAGCAGCTCACTCGCGGTCGGTCACAATGAGCAGTTCTTC.

V is TRBV5-1 and J is TRBJ1-1; 12 bases map to TRBD1. This CDR3 is 16 amino acids long. With V trimmed by 1 base and J by 5 bases, 6 bases remained unmatched. Looked up from germline, CDR1 is SGHRS and CDR2 is YFSETQ. CDR3 sequence reads: CASSLRGQGAVTEAFF. The CDR3 DNA is TGCGCCAGCAGCTTGCGGGGACAGGGGGCAGTGACTGAAGCTTTCTTT. Drawing the rest from reference TRBV5-1 and TRBJ1-1, the complete variable domain is KAGVTQTPRYLIKTRGQQVTLSCSPISGHRSVSWYQQTPGQGLQFLFEYFSETQRNKGNFPGRFSGRQFSNSRSEMNVSTLELGDSALYLCASSLRGQGAVTEAFFGQGTRLTVV.

The chain is built from TRBV6-5 and TRBJ1-1; D remains ambiguous. CDR1 and CDR2 (germline): MNHEY, SVGAGI. Trimming removed 2 bases from V and 1 base from J, with 17 bases in between. This CDR3 has 17 amino acids. CDR3 region: CASSYHFVGQENTEAFF. The CDR3 bases are TGTGCCAGCAGTTACCACTTTGTTGGGCAGGAGAACACTGAAGCTTTCTTT.

In its sample, this clonotype was seen once. The V call is TRBV6-8, the J call TRBJ2-3; 9 bases fit TRBD2. Germline V gene lookup returns CDR1 MNHGY and CDR2 SAAAGT. This CDR3 is built from 17 residues. The V gene end was trimmed by 4 bases and the J gene end by 2 bases; junction bases not matched to a gene: 10. The CDR3 region has the DNA TGTGCCAGCAGTTGCTCGGTAGCGGGGGTCAACACAGATACGCAGTATTTT. Translation: CASSCSVAGVNTDTQYF.

The table lists this clonotype with a few counts. The chain links TRBV7-6 to TRBJ2-1; no reliable D call. With 5 bases removed from V and 0 bases from J, the gap between germline ends came to 14 bases. This CDR3 has 16 amino acids. Germline values: CDR1 SGHVS, CDR2 FNYEAQ. CDR3 amino acids: CASSLSSASSYNEQFF. CDR3 DNA sequence: TGTGCCAGCAGCCTTTCAAGCGCGAGCTCCTACAATGAGCAGTTCTTC.

The rearrangement links TRBV4-1 to TRBJ2-1; D is uncertain. Germline V CDR1 and CDR2: MGHRA, YSYEKL. V lost 2 bases and J 4 bases, leaving 27 bases between the germline ends. The CDR3 has 20 amino acids. The CDR3 reads CASSQFSMSRTPALYNEQFF. The CDR3 region has the DNA TGCGCCAGCAGCCAATTTAGCATGAGCCGGACCCCAGCATTATACAATGAGCAGTTCTTC.

This clonotype was seen repeatedly, ten times or more. The chain is built from TRBV6-2 or TRBV6-3 and TRBJ2-1, with D perhaps TRBD1 or TRBD2 (6 bases each). CDR3 length: 12 amino acids. Germline V gene sequence: CDR1 MNHEY, CDR2 SVGEGT. V was shortened by 6 bases and J by 6 bases, with 9 bases between the two germline ends. CDR3 protein: CASRKGGNEQFF. CDR3 nucleotide sequence: TGTGCCAGCAGAAAGGGGGGCAATGAGCAGTTCTTC.

At least ten counts were recorded for this clonotype. The chain uses TRBV12-3 or TRBV12-4 and TRBJ2-1; tentatively, D is TRBD2 (7 bases). V was pared by 8 bases and J by 5 bases, with 10 bases between. The CDR3 spans 12 residues. The CDR3 nucleotides are TGTGCCAGCTGGGGGGGCAACAATGAGCAGTTCTTC. Its translation is CASWGGNNEQFF.

There are a few counts of this clonotype. The V and J genes are TRBV6-1 and TRBJ2-7, with 8 positions matching TRBD1. This CDR3 spans 15 amino acids. After removal of 8 bases from V and 3 bases from J, the junction contained 12 bases not matched to a gene. Germline V CDR1 and CDR2: MNHNS, SASEGT. The CDR3, as DNA: TGTGCCAGCCGAGGGTCAAGACAGGGGTACTACGAGCAGTACGTC. It is translated as CASRGSRQGYYEQYV.

This clonotype came up many times. V gene TRBV7-8 combines with J gene TRBJ1-1; D gene ambiguous. The V gene lost 1 base and the J gene lost 1 base, with 19 bases spanning the gap. The germline CDR1 and CDR2 sequences are SGHVS and FQNEAQ. CDR3 length: 18 residues. The CDR3 region has the DNA TGTGCCAGCAGCTTAGTGTTCCCCGAAGGACGGAGGAACACTGAAGCTTTCTTT. It codes for CASSLVFPEGRRNTEAFF.

The chain uses TRBV2 and TRBJ1-6; TRBD1 agrees at 7 bases. V trimming: 6 bases; J trimming: 7 bases; junction bases outside the gene matches: 12. The CDR3 is 16 residues long. Germline V CDR1 and CDR2: SNHLY, FYNNEI. The CDR3 DNA sequence: TGTGCCAGCAGACCCACAGGGGATCGGCGAAATTCACCCCTCCACTTT. Its protein is CASRPTGDRRNSPLHF.

This clonotype has a single count. V is TRBV27 and J is TRBJ1-6, with no clear D. Trimming cost V 3 bases and J 0 bases, with 9 bases left between them. Germline V gene data show CDR1 as MNHEY and CDR2 as SMNVEV (reference sequence). This CDR3 comprises 16 residues. CDR3 amino acids: CASSFDTSSYNSPLHF. DNA of the CDR3: TGTGCCAGCAGTTTTGATACCAGCTCCTATAATTCACCCCTCCACTTT.

J is TRBJ1-2 and V is TRBV29-1; 10 bases are shared with TRBD1. The CDR3 has 11 residues. Germline values: CDR1 SQVTM, CDR2 ANQGSEA. Trimming at V came to 6 bases and at J to 13 bases, leaving 8 bases not matched to a gene. The CDR3 loop reads CSVTGGTWGTF. The CDR3 DNA sequence: TGCAGCGTGACAGGGGGCACCTGGGGCACCTTC. The variable domain in full, with the rest retrieved from reference TRBV29-1 and TRBJ1-2, is SAVISQKPSRDICQRGTSLTIQCQVDSQVTMMFWYRQQPGQSLTLIATANQGSEATYESGFVIDKFPISRPNLTFSTLTVSNMSPEDSSIYLCSVTGGTWGTFGSGTRLTVV.

This chain uses TRBV27 with TRBJ1-5; TRBD1 might be the D (5 bases). CDR1 and CDR2 from the germline V gene are MNHEY and SMNVEV (reference sequence). Trimming left V 6 bases short and J 4 bases short, with 16 bases between. The CDR3 contains 15 residues. CDR3 nucleotides: TGTGCCAGCAGGGAGGGGCCCGCCGGAAATCAGCCCCAGCATTTT. It encodes CASREGPAGNQPQHF.

This rearrangement joins TRBV28 to TRBJ1-6; no firm D call. V was clipped by 5 bases and J by 2 bases, with 13 bases between them. CDR3 length: 16 amino acids. CDR1 and CDR2 (germline): MDHEN, SYDVKM. The CDR3 region is CASSRLTETYNSPLHF. Here the CDR3 DNA reads TGTGCCAGCAGTAGGCTAACGGAAACCTATAATTCACCCCTCCACTTT.

There are a few counts of this clonotype. The chain combines TRBV27 with TRBJ1-4, with a tentative D call TRBD1 (5 bases). Between the trimmed V and J ends, which lost 5 bases and 8 bases, there was a span of 12 bases. CDR1 is MNHEY, CDR2 SMNVEV, per germline (reference sequence). This CDR3 region has 13 residues. As DNA, the CDR3 is TGTGCCAGCAGTCGGCCGGGACTCGAAAAACTGTTTTTT. Translated, it gives CASSRPGLEKLFF.

The gene calls are TRBV20-1 and TRBJ1-5; D is perhaps TRBD1 (5 bases). The V and J ends lost 0 bases and 0 bases respectively, with 9 bases between them. The CDR3 is made up of 15 amino acids. Germline lookup yields CDR1 DFQATT and CDR2 SNEGSKA (reference sequence). The CDR3 protein is CSAREGGFSNQPQHF. Written as DNA, the CDR3 is TGCAGTGCTAGAGAGGGGGGATTTAGCAATCAGCCCCAGCATTTT.

This clonotype turned up a few times. CDR3 residues: CASRTPGAGWAQYF. The CDR3 DNA follows: TGTGCCAGCAGAACCCCAGGGGCCGGGTGGGCCCAGTACTTC. The genes are TRBV7-9 and TRBJ2-5, with a weak D call TRBD1 (6 bases). V was pared by 6 bases and J by 9 bases, with 20 bases between. The CDR3 covers 14 residues. Germline V lookup: CDR1 SEHNR, CDR2 FQNEAQ (reference sequence).